The rows below give T cell receptor beta chains drawn from one sample of a study of blood T cell repertoires in COVID-19. The data were produced by immunoSEQ multiplex PCR, yet TCRdb's version contains in-frame clones alone and is incomplete. The sample shows about 74,000 clones, roughly 70% of them seen only once. Specimen: peripheral blood. The receptors were sampled from a man between 65 and 79 years old with acute or convalescent COVID-19. Each CDR3 is given with its conserved first and last residue. The D gene is left open where the match is weak. The size entry is marked missing in some rows and otherwise reads once, few, many or a size class.

>-|TRBJ2-5|TRBV24-1|TRBD2
CATSLAGVETQYF
TGTGCCACCAGCCTAGCGGGAGTGGAGACCCAGTACTTC
>-|TRBJ1-1|TRBV6-5|-
CASSPTDNTEAFF
TGTGCCAGCAGTCCGACAGACAACACTGAAGCTTTCTTT
>-|TRBJ2-2|TRBV19|TRBD1
CASSRFTGAANTGELFF
TGTGCCAGTAGTAGATTTACAGGGGCCGCGAACACCGGGGAGCTGTTTTTT
>once|TRBJ1-6|TRBV7-9|-
CASSRRDFGSPLHF
TGTGCCAGCAGCCGCAGGGATTTCGGTTCACCCCTCCACTTT
>-|TRBJ2-3|TRBV5-1|-
CASRTDNSGADTQYF
TGCGCCAGCAGGACAGACAACAGTGGCGCAGATACGCAGTATTTT
>-|TRBJ2-1|TRBV7-2|-
CASERLVTYNEQFF
TGTGCCAGCGAAAGACTAGTTACTTACAATGAGCAGTTCTTC
>few|TRBJ2-2|TRBV4-1|-
CASRHQEGTGELFF
TGCGCCAGCAGGCACCAGGAGGGCACCGGGGAGCTGTTTTTT
>few|TRBJ2-1|TRBV18|TRBD2
CASSLSGSSDEQFF
TGTGCCAGCTCCCTTAGCGGGAGTAGTGATGAGCAGTTCTTC
>few|TRBJ1-6|TRBV29-1|-
CSVETGLDSPLHF
TGCAGCGTTGAAACAGGGTTGGATTCACCCCTCCACTTT
>-|TRBJ1-1|TRBV19|TRBD1
CASTRDRVGRTEAFF
TGTGCCAGTACTCGGGACAGGGTGGGGAGAACTGAAGCTTTCTTT
>once|TRBJ2-3|TRBV5-4|TRBD2
CASSFRASGIDTQYF
TGTGCCAGCAGCTTCCGGGCTAGCGGGATTGATACGCAGTATTTT
>once|TRBJ1-1|TRBV7-9|-
CASSSAFGTEAFF
TGTGCCAGCAGCTCAGCCTTCGGCACTGAAGCTTTCTTT
>few|TRBJ2-5|TRBV5-4|TRBD2
CASSRGTSGAEETQYF
TGTGCCAGCAGCCGCGGGACTAGCGGAGCTGAAGAGACCCAGTACTTC
>-|TRBJ1-4|TRBV18|TRBD1
CASSPPGQGNEKLFF
TGTGCCAGCTCACCACCGGGACAGGGGAATGAAAAACTGTTTTTT
>-|TRBJ1-2|TRBV6-1|-
CASSEVGSSGYGYTF
TGTGCCAGCAGTGAAGTAGGGAGTTCTGGCTATGGCTACACCTTC
>-|TRBJ2-6|TRBV7-2|TRBD1
CASSLTGVGANVLTF
TGTGCCAGCAGCTTAACAGGGGTCGGGGCCAACGTCCTGACTTTC
>-|TRBJ2-7|TRBV10-3|-
CAISGGAEGGYEQYF
TGTGCCATCAGTGGCGGCGCAGAGGGTGGATACGAGCAGTACTTC
>few|TRBJ1-6|TRBV7-2|-
CASSSRSPSSSYNSPLHF
TGTGCCAGCAGCAGCAGGTCACCGAGTAGCTCCTATAATTCACCCCTCCACTTT
>-|TRBJ2-7|TRBV28|TRBD1
CASSFGGTVVYEQYF
TGTGCCAGCAGTTTCGGTGGGACAGTAGTGTACGAGCAGTACTTC
>-|TRBJ1-5|TRBV19|TRBD1
CASITTGSNQPQHF
TGTGCCAGTATAACGACAGGGAGCAATCAGCCCCAGCATTTT
>-|TRBJ1-1|TRBV10-3|-
CAIRHTDSEAFF
TGTGCCATCAGACACACAGATTCGGAAGCTTTCTTT
>-|TRBJ2-1|TRBV9|-
CASSSLRGNSYNEQFF
TGTGCCAGCAGCAGTCTGCGGGGCAACTCCTACAATGAGCAGTTCTTC
>-|TRBJ2-3|TRBV18|TRBD2
CASSPPASGHTDTQYF
TGTGCCAGCTCACCACCGGCTAGCGGGCACACAGATACGCAGTATTTT
>few|TRBJ2-7|TRBV28|-
CASRGPREQYF
TGTGCCAGCAGGGGGCCTCGCGAGCAGTACTTC
>-|TRBJ2-7|TRBV5-1|-
CASSEQVSGEQYF
TGCGCCAGCAGCGAACAGGTGTCTGGTGAGCAGTACTTC
>once|TRBJ2-1|TRBV15|-
CATSRDGDVPGVYNEQFF
TGTGCCACCAGCAGAGATGGAGATGTGCCGGGAGTCTACAATGAGCAGTTCTTC
>-|TRBJ1-2|TRBV3-1/TRBV3-2|TRBD1
CASSPHSDRVGGYTF
TGTGCCAGCAGCCCCCACTCCGACAGGGTAGGAGGCTACACCTTC
>-|TRBJ1-2|TRBV11-1|TRBD1
CASSVTGGTGGYTF
TGTGCCAGCAGCGTTACAGGGGGGACAGGAGGCTACACCTTC
>-|TRBJ2-2|TRBV7-6|-
CASSLEPEANTGELFF
TGTGCCAGCAGCTTAGAGCCGGAGGCGAACACCGGGGAGCTGTTTTTT
>many|TRBJ2-2|TRBV9|TRBD1
CASSPTGTGNTGELFF
TGTGCCAGCAGCCCGACCGGGACAGGCAACACCGGGGAGCTGTTTTTT
>-|TRBJ1-2|TRBV9|-
CASSPSGGEYGYTF
TGTGCCAGCAGCCCCAGTGGAGGGGAATATGGCTACACCTTC
>-|TRBJ1-5|TRBV29-1|-
CSVWQDPGQPQHF
TGCAGCGTTTGGCAGGACCCGGGGCAGCCCCAGCATTTT
>-|TRBJ2-7|TRBV5-1|TRBD1
CASRGGTGTGHYEQYF
TGCGCCAGCAGGGGGGGGACCGGGACAGGGCACTACGAGCAGTACTTC
>-|TRBJ2-1|TRBV7-9|-
CASSWTGLRQNNEQFF
TGTGCCAGCAGCTGGACGGGTCTCCGACAGAACAATGAGCAGTTCTTC
>-|TRBJ1-2|TRBV18|TRBD1
CASSPRQGAGMNYGYTF
TGTGCCAGCTCACCGCGCCAGGGGGCGGGCATGAACTATGGCTACACCTTC
>-|TRBJ2-2|TRBV10-3|-
CAISERGGTENTGELFF
TGTGCCATCAGTGAGAGAGGGGGGACAGAGAACACCGGGGAGCTGTTTTTT